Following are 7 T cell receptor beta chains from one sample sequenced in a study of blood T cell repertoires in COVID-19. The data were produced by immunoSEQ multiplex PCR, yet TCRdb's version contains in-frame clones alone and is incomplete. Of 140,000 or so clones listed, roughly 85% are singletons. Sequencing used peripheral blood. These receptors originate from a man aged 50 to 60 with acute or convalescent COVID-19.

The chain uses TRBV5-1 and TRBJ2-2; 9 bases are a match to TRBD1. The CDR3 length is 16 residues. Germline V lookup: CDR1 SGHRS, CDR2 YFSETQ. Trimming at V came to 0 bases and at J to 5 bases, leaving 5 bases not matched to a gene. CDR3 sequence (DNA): TGCGCCAGCAGCTTGGACGACAGGGGGAGGACCGGGGAGCTGTTTTTT. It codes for CASSLDDRGRTGELFF.

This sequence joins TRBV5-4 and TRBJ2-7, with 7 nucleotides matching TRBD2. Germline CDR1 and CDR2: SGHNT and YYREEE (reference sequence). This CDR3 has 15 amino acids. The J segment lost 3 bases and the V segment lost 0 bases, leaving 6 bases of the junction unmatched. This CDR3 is CASSLGGTIFYEQYF. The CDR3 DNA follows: TGTGCCAGCAGCTTGGGGGGGACTATCTTCTACGAGCAGTACTTC. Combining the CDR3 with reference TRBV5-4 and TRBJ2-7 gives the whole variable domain ETGVTQSPTHLIKTRGQQVTLRCSSQSGHNTVSWYQQALGQGPQFIFQYYREEENGRGNFPPRFSGLQFPNYSSELNVNALELDDSALYLCASSLGGTIFYEQYFGPGTRLTVT.

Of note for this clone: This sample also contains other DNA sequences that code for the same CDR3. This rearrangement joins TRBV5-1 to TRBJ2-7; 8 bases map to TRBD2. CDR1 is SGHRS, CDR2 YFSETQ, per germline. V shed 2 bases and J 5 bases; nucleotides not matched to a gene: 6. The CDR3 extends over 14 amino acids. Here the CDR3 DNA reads TGCGCCAGCAGCTTAAGAGCGGGGGATGACGAGCAGTACTTC. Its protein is CASSLRAGDDEQYF.

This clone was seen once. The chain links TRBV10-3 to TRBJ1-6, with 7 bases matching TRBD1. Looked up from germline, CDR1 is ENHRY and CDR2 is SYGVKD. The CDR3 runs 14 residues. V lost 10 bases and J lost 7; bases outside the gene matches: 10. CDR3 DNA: TGTGCCAGCACGTCAGGGGACAGCAATTCACCCCTCCACTTT. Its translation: CASTSGDSNSPLHF.

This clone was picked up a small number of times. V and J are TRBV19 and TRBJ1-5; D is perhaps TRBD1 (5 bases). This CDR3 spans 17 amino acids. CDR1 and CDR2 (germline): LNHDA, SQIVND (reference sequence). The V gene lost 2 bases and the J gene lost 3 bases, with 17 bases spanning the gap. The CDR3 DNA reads TGTGCCAGTAGTATATCCAATACAGTAGGGGCCAATCAGCCCCAGCATTTT. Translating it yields CASSISNTVGANQPQHF.

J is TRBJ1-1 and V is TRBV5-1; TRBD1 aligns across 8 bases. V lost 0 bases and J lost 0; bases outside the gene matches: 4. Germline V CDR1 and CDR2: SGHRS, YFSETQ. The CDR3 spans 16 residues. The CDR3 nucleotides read TGCGCCAGCAGCTTGGGGACAGGGAGGATGAACACTGAAGCTTTCTTT. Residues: CASSLGTGRMNTEAFF.

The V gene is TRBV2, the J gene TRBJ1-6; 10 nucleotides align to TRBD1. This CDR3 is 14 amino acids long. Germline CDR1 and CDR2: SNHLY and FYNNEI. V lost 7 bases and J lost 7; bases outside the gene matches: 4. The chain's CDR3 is CASTQGQGNSPLHF. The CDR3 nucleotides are TGTGCCAGCACCCAGGGACAGGGGAATTCACCCCTCCACTTT.